A selection of T cell receptor beta chains follows, all from one sample in a study of cytomegalovirus exposure and HLA in healthy donors. Sequencing used immunoSEQ multiplex PCR; TCRdb keeps in-frame clones, though not all of them. The sample records 100,000 or so clones, almost 70% being singletons. Sequencing used PBMCs. The receptors come from a man aged 25 to 40 in good health and CMV-seronegative. CDR3s include the opening cysteine and the closing phenylalanine or tryptophan. Rows may omit the clone size; those that give it use once, few, many or a size class.

j_call v_call clone_size cdr3_aa
TRBJ2-3 TRBV7-2 few CASSPFLTDTQYF
TRBJ2-4 TRBV19 - CASIFIEKNIQYF
TRBJ2-1 TRBV4-2 - CASSQKGARLAGYDYNEQFF
TRBJ2-5 TRBV2 - CASSSGTRTQETQYF
TRBJ1-1 TRBV5-1 - CASSLGSGMNTEAFF
TRBJ2-5 TRBV11-3 - CASSFRSEGWGTQYF
TRBJ1-1 TRBV13 few CASSLLENNTEAFF
TRBJ2-1 TRBV18 - CASSKEAGHNNEQFF
TRBJ1-2 TRBV5-4 - CASSGGTVNYGYTF
TRBJ2-3 TRBV9 - CASSVAPGGDTQYF
TRBJ1-1 TRBV10-2 once CASSEQGTGYTEAFF
TRBJ1-4 TRBV5-1 - CASSSRQGYNEKLFF
TRBJ2-7 TRBV18 - CASSPVGAGNYEQYF
TRBJ1-2 TRBV7-2 - CASSRRTGSEGYTF
TRBJ2-7 TRBV19 - CASSMREGGEQYF
TRBJ2-5 TRBV9 few CASSRLAGVETQYF
TRBJ2-7 TRBV7-2 - CATRTGPYEQYF
TRBJ2-7 TRBV2 - CASSPQGGTYEQYF
TRBJ2-1 TRBV9 - CASSANELAGSGEQFF
TRBJ2-7 TRBV30 few CAWSASGGYEQYF
TRBJ1-5 TRBV28 once CASTPHSGSSNQPQHF
TRBJ2-7 TRBV11-2 - CASSLISWLAGDEQYF
TRBJ2-3 TRBV4-3 few CASSLIPSGSTDTQYF
TRBJ2-7 TRBV5-4 - CASSLSPSGGRYEQYF
TRBJ2-1 TRBV7-2 - CASSPRGTSGTNEQFF
TRBJ2-7 TRBV28 - CASSLLSGTSYEQYF
TRBJ2-2 TRBV10-3 - CAISSQGAAGELFF
TRBJ2-7 TRBV2 - CASSEGWARRGEQYF
TRBJ2-3 TRBV4-3 - CASSQVSSGNINTQYF
TRBJ2-3 TRBV5-1 - CASSRQRELSTDTQYF
TRBJ1-2 TRBV29-1 - CSVLGREKYGYTF
TRBJ1-5 TRBV10-3 few CAIIHYQPQHF
TRBJ2-3 TRBV18 once CASSPQGQGPDTQYF
TRBJ2-7 TRBV5-1 once CASSLRVSSYEQYF
TRBJ2-7 TRBV10-3 - CAISADRETYEQYF
TRBJ2-1 TRBV4-3 - CASSQERPGRAEQFF